This entry is about one T cell receptor beta chain. Per the germline V gene, CDR1 is SGHTA and CDR2 is FQGNSA. The V end lost 0 bases, the J end lost 5 bases, and 16 bases lay between the germline ends. The CDR3 length is 16 residues. This entry belongs to a study of cytomegalovirus exposure and HLA in healthy donors. The study ran its PCR with 60 Vbeta and 13 Jbeta primers. TCRdb's copy holds only in-frame clones and misses some; the assay was immunoSEQ multiplex PCR. The data show roughly 160,000 clones, approximately 76% seen once. V is TRBV7-2 and J is TRBJ2-5, with no clear D. The clonotype comes from a man in his 60s in good health and CMV-seronegative. The sequenced sample was PBMCs. The CDR3 DNA reads as TGTGCCAGCAGCTTAGCGGGTGCGGCCTCATGGGAGACCCAGTACTTC. Its protein product is CASSLAGAASWETQYF.